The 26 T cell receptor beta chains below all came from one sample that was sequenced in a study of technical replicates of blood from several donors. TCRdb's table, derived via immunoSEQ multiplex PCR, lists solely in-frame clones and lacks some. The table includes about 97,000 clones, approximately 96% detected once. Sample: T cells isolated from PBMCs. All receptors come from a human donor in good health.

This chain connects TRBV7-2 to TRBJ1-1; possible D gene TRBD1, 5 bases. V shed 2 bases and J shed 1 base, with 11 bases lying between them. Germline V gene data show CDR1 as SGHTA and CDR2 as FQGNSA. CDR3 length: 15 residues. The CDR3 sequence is CASSLYGGRNTEAFF. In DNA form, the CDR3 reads TGTGCCAGCAGCTTATACGGGGGGAGGAACACTGAAGCTTTCTTT.

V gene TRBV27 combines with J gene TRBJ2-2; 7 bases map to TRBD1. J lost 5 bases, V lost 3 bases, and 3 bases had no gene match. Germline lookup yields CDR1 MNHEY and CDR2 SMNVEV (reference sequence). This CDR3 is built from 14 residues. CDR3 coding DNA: TGTGCCAGCAGTTTGGCCAGGGGGACCGGGGAGCTGTTTTTT. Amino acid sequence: CASSLARGTGELFF.

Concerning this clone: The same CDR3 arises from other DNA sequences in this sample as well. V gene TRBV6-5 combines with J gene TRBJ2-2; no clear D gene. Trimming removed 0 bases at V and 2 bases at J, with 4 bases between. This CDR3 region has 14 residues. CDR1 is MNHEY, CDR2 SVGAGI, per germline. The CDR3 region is CASSYSRNTGELFF. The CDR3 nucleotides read TGTGCCAGCAGTTACTCGAGAAACACCGGGGAGCTGTTTTTT.

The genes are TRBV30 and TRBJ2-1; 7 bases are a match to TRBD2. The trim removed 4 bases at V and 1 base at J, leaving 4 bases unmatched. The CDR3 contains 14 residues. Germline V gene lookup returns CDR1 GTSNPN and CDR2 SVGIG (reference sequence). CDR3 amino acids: CAWIPGLSYNEQFF. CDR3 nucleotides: TGTGCCTGGATCCCGGGACTATCCTACAATGAGCAGTTCTTC.

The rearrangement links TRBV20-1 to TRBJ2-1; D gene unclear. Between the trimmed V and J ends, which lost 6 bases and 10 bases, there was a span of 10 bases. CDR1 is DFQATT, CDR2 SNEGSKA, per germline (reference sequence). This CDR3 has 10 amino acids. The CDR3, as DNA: TGCAGTGCGGCGGATTGGGAGCAGTTCTTC. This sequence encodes CSAADWEQFF.

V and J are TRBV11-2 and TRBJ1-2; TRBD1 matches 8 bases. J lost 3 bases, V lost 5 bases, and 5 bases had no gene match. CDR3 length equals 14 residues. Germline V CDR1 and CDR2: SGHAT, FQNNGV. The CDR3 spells CASSPLDRDYGYTF. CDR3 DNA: TGTGCCAGCAGCCCCTTGGACAGGGACTATGGCTACACCTTC.

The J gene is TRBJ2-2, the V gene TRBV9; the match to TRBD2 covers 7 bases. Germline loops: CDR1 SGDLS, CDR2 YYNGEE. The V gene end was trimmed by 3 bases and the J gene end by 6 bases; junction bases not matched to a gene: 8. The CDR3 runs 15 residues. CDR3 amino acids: CASSETAGFAGELFF. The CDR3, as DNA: TGTGCCAGCAGCGAGACAGCGGGATTCGCCGGGGAGCTGTTTTTT. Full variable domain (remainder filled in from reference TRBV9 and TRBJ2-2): DSGVTQTPKHLITATGQRVTLRCSPRSGDLSVYWYQQSLDQGLQFLIQYYNGEERAKGNILERFSAQQFPDLHSELNLSSLELGDSALYFCASSETAGFAGELFFGEGSRLTVL.

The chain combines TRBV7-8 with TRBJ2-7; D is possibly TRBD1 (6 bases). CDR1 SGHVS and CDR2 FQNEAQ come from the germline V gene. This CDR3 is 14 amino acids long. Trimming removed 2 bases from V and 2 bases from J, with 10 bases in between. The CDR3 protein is CASSLIGGAYEQYF. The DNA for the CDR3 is TGTGCCAGCAGCTTAATAGGGGGAGCCTACGAGCAGTACTTC.

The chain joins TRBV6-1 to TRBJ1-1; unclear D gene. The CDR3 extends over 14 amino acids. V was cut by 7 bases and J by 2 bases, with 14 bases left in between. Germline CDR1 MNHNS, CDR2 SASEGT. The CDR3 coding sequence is TGTGCCAGCACCCCGGGAGGGATAAACACTGAAGCTTTCTTT. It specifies CASTPGGINTEAFF.

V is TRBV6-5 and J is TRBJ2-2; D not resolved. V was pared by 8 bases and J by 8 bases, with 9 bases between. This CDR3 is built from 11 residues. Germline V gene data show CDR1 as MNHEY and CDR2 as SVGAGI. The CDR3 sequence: CASSSRGELFF. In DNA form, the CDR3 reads TGTGCCAGCTCCTCCAGGGGGGAGCTGTTTTTT.

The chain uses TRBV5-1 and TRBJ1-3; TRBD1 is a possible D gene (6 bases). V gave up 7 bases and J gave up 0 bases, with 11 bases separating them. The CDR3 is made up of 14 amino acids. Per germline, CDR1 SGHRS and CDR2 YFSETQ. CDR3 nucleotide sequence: TGCGCCAGCTCGACAGGCGCCTCTGGAAACACCATATATTTT. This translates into CASSTGASGNTIYF.

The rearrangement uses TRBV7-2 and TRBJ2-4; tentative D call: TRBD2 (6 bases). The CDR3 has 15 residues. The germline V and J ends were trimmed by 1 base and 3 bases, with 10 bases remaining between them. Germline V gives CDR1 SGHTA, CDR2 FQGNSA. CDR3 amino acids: CASSLGGRYKNIQYF. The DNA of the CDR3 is TGTGCCAGCAGCTTAGGAGGGAGGTACAAAAACATTCAGTACTTC.

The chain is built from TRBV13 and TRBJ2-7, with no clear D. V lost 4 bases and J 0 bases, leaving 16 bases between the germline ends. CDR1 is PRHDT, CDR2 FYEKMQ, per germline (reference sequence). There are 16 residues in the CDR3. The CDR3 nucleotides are TGTGCCAGCAGCTCCGCCCTCTCCGTGAGCTCCTACGAGCAGTACTTC. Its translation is CASSSALSVSSYEQYF.

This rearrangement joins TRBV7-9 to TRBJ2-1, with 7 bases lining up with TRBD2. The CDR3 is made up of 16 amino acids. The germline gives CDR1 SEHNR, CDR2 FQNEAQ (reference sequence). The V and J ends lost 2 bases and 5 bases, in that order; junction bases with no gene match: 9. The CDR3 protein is CASSLKREGPNNEQFF. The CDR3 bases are TGTGCCAGCAGCTTAAAGAGGGAGGGCCCAAACAATGAGCAGTTCTTC.

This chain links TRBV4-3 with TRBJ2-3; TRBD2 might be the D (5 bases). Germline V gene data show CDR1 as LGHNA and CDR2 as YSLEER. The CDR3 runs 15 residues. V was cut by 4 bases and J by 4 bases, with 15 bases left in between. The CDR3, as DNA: TGCGCCAGCAGCCCCCGACTCGGGGTGGCAGATACGCAGTATTTT. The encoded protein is CASSPRLGVADTQYF.

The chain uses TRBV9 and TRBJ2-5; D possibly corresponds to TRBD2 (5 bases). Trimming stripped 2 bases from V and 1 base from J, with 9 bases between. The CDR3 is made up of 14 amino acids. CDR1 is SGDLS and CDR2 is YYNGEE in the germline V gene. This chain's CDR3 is CASSVGLTQETQYF. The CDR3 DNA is TGTGCCAGCAGCGTTGGACTGACCCAAGAGACCCAGTACTTC.

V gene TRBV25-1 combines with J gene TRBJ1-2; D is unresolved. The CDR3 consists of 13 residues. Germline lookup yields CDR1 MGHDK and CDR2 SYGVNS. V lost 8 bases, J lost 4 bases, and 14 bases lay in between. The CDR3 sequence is CASSIKNSYGYTF. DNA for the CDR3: TGTGCCAGCTCTATTAAAAATAGCTATGGCTACACCTTC.

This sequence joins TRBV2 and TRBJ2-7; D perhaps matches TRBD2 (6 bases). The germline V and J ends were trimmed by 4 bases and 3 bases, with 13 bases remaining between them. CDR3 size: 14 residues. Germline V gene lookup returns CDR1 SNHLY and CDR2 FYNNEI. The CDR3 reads CASSGGGNFYEQYF. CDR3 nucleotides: TGTGCCAGCAGTGGTGGCGGGAACTTCTACGAGCAGTACTTC.

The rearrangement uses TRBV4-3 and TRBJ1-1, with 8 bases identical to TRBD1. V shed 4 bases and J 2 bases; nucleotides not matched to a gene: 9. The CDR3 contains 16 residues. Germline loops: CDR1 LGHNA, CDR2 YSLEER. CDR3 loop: CASSLDRGVRNTEAFF. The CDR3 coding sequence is TGCGCCAGCAGCCTAGACAGGGGTGTAAGAAACACTGAAGCTTTCTTT.

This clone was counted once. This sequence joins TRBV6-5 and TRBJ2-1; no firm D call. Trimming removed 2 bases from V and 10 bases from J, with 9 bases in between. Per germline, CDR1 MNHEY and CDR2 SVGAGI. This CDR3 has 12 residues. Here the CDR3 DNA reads TGTGCCAGCAGTTACAACAGAGCCGAGCAGTTCTTC. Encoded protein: CASSYNRAEQFF.

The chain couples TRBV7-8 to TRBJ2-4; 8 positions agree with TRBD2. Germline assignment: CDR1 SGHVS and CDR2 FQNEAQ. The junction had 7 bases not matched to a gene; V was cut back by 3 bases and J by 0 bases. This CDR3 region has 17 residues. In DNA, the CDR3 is TGTGCCAGCAGCTTGGGTACTAGCGGTGTAGCCAAAAACATTCAGTACTTC. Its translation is CASSLGTSGVAKNIQYF.

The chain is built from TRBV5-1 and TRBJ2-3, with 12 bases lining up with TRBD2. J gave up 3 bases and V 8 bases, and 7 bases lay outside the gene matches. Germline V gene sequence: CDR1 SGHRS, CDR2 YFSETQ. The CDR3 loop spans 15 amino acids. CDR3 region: CASRRTSGKTDTQYF. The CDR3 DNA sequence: TGCGCCAGTAGAAGGACTAGCGGGAAAACAGATACGCAGTATTTT.

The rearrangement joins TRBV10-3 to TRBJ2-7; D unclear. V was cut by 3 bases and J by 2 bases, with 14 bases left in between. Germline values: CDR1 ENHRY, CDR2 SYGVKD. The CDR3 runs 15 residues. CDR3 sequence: CAISDTFVQPYEQYF. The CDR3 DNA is TGTGCCATCAGTGATACGTTTGTACAGCCCTACGAGCAGTACTTC.

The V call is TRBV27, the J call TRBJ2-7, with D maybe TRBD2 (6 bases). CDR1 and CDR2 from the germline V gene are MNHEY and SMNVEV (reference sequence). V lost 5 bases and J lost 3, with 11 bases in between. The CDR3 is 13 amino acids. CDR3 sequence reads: CASSSFSGYEQYF. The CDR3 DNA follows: TGTGCCAGCAGTAGCTTTAGCGGCTACGAGCAGTACTTC.

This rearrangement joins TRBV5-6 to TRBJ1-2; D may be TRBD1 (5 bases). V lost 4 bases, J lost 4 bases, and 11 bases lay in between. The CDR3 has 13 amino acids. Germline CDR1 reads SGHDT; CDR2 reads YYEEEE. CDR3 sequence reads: CASSLTELYGYTF. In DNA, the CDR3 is TGTGCCAGCAGCCTGACAGAACTCTATGGCTACACCTTC.

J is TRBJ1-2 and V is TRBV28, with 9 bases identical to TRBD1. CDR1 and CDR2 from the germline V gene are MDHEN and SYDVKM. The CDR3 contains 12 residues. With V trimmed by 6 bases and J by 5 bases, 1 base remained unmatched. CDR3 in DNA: TGTGCCAGCAGAGGGACAGGGTATGGCTACACCTTC. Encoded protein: CASRGTGYGYTF.